This entry concerns a single T cell receptor beta chain. Its antigen is unidentified. The data stem from a study of OX40 agonist ivuxolimab in advanced cancers. Background on the study: While on treatment, patients had intravenous ivuxolimab at 0.01 to 10 mg/kg every 2 weeks. Participants averaged about 60 years of age (range about 23 to 90) and were approximately 81% male. Study results and limitations: More expanded clones were seen, on average, in CD8+ T cells than in CD4+.

Anyone with autoimmune disease history or systemic immunosuppression was excluded. Germline assignment: CDR1 MNHEY and CDR2 SVGAGI. This CDR3 has 14 amino acids. With 0 bases removed from V and 0 bases from J, the gap between germline ends came to 0 bases. The repertoire was sequenced with immunoSEQ multiplex PCR; TCRdb's copy has only in-frame clones and lacks some. The sample lists roughly 68,000 clones; about 79% were seen once. Sequenced material: CD4+ or CD8+ T cells sorted from blood, taken in a trial of the OX40 agonist ivuxolimab. The sequence was collected from an adult with an advanced solid tumor such as melanoma, head and neck, liver or kidney cancer. The gene calls are TRBV6-5 and TRBJ2-6; D is uncertain. The CDR3: CASSYSSGANVLTF. The CDR3 bases are TGTGCCAGCAGTTACTCCTCTGGGGCCAACGTCCTGACTTTC.